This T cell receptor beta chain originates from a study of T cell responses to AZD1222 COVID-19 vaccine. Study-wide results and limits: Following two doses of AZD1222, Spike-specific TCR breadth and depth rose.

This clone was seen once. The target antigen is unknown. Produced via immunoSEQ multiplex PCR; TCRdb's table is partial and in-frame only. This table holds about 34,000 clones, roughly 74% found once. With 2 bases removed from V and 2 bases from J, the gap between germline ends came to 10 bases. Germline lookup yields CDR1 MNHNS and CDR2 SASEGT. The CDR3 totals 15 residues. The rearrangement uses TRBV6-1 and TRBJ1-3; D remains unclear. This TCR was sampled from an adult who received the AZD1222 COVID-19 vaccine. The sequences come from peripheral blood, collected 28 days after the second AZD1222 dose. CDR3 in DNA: TGTGCCAGCAGTGAACCTGGCCAGCCTGGAAACACCATATATTTT. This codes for CASSEPGQPGNTIYF.